This TCR beta chain appears in the sequencing data of a study of cytomegalovirus exposure and HLA in healthy donors. Study outcomes and limitations: TRBV6-2, TRBV6-3 and some other V segments were excluded as indistinguishable.

Per germline, CDR1 SGHNT and CDR2 YYREEE (reference sequence). V shed 4 bases and J 6 bases; nucleotides not matched to a gene: 9. This CDR3 has 15 amino acids. With 60 Vbeta and 13 Jbeta primers, the PCR was carried out. The assay was immunoSEQ multiplex PCR, and TCRdb's table has in-frame clones only and misses some. The table has 130,000 or so clones, 75% to 80% seen once; the top ten hold over 0.9%. This clone was detected only once. What it binds is unknown. Sequencing was carried out using PBMCs. V gene TRBV5-4 combines with J gene TRBJ2-3, with TRBD2 matching over 9 bases. The sequence came from a woman aged 60-75 years in good health and CMV-seronegative. The CDR3 nucleotides read TGTGCCAGCAGCCTGGAGGGACTAGCAGCGGATACGCAGTATTTT. It translates to CASSLEGLAADTQYF.